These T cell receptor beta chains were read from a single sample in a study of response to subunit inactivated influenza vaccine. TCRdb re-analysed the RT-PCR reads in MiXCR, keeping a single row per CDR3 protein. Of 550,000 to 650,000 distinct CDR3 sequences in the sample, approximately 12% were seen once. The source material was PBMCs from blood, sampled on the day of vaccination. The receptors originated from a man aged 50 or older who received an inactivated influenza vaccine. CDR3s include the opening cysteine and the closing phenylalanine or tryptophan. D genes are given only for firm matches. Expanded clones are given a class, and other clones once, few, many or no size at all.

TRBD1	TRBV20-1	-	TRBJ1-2	CSASTGTGRYGYTF	TGCAGTGCTAGCACCGGGACAGGGAGGTATGGCTACACCTTC
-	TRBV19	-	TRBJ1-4	CASMNAGATNEKLFF	TGTGCCAGTATGAACGCAGGGGCAACTAATGAAAAACTGTTTTTT
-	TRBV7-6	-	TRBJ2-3	CASSARRTLVGDTQYF	TGTGCCAGCAGCGCCCGACGAACCCTCGTCGGGGATACGCAGTATTTT
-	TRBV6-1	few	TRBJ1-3	CASSATGAVRNTIYF	TGTGCCAGCAGTGCTACCGGGGCAGTCAGAAACACCATATATTTT
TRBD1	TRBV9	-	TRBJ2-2	CASSVYRGPGTGELFF	TGTGCCAGCAGCGTATACAGGGGGCCCGGCACCGGGGAGCTGTTTTTT
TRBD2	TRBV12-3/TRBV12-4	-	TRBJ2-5	CASSWVAGNQETQYF	TGTGCCAGCAGTTGGGTAGCGGGAAACCAAGAGACCCAGTACTTC
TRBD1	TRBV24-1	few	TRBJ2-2	CAIRDRVTGELFF	TGTGCCATCCGGGACAGGGTCACCGGGGAGCTGTTTTTT
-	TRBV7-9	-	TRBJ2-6	CASTLQGSGANVLTF	TGTGCCAGCACCTTACAGGGCTCTGGGGCCAACGTCCTGACTTTC
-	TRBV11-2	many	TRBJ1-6	CASTEGYNSPLHF	TGTGCCAGCACTGAAGGGTATAATTCACCCCTCCACTTT
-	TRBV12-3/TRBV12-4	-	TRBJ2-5	CASRWGSQETQYF	TGTGCCAGCAGGTGGGGCAGCCAAGAGACCCAGTACTTC
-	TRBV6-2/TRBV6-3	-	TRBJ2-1	CASSGAPVLYNEQFF	TGTGCCAGCAGTGGGGCACCCGTCCTCTACAATGAGCAGTTCTTC
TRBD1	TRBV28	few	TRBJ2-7	CASSLVEGAAYEQYF	TGTGCCAGCAGTCTGGTCGAGGGGGCCGCATACGAGCAGTACTTC
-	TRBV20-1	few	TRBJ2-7	CSAREENYEQYF	TGCAGTGCTAGAGAGGAAAACTACGAGCAGTACTTC
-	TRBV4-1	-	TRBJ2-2	CASSRGLFIGELFF	TGCGCCAGCAGCCGAGGACTTTTTATCGGGGAGCTGTTTTTT
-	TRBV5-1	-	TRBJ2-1	CASSLLPTPSYNEQFF	TGCGCCAGCAGCTTGTTGCCCACTCCCTCCTACAATGAGCAGTTCTTC
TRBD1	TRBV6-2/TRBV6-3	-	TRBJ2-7	CASSYPLQGRNSYEQYF	TGTGCCAGCAGTTACCCGCTACAGGGGCGGAACTCCTACGAGCAGTACTTC
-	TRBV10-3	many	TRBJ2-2	CAIGPPNTGELFF	TGTGCCATCGGACCGCCCAACACCGGGGAGCTGTTTTTT
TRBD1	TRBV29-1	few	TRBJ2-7	CSVAGQGASYEQYF	TGCAGCGTTGCAGGACAGGGGGCTTCCTACGAGCAGTACTTC
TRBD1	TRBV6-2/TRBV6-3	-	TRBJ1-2	CATTDRKVDGYTF	TGTGCCACCACGGACAGGAAAGTTGATGGCTACACCTTC
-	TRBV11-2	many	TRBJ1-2	CASSLDLKYGYTF	TGTGCCAGCAGCTTAGATCTGAAGTATGGCTACACCTTC
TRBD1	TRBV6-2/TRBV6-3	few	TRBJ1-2	CASSRKPDRAGYTF	TGTGCCAGCAGCCGGAAACCGGACAGGGCTGGCTACACCTTC
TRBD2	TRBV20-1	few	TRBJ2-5	CSASPAGGETQYF	TGCAGTGCTAGCCCCGCGGGGGGAGAGACCCAGTACTTC
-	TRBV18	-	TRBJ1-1	CASSPSVTEAFF	TGTGCCAGCTCACCATCGGTAACTGAAGCTTTCTTT
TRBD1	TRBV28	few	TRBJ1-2	CASTRQGAQGYTF	TGTGCCAGCACCAGACAGGGGGCCCAGGGCTACACCTTC
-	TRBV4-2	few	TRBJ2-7	CASSQEGGGRASKEQYF	TGTGCCAGCAGCCAAGAAGGGGGGGGCAGGGCATCAAAGGAGCAGTACTTC
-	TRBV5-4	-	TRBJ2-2	CASSIAAGELFF	TGTGCCAGCAGTATAGCTGCCGGGGAGCTGTTTTTT
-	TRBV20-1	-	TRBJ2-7	CSARGQYSYEQYF	TGCAGTGCTAGAGGACAGTACTCCTACGAGCAGTACTTC
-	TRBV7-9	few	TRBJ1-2	CASSPSTVPYYGYTF	TGTGCCAGCAGCCCAAGCACAGTTCCCTACTATGGCTACACCTTC
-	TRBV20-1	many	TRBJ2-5	CSARLWETQYF	TGCAGTGCTCGCCTTTGGGAGACCCAGTACTTC
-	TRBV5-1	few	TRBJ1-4	CASSFSLGEKLFF	TGCGCCAGCAGCTTCTCTTTGGGTGAAAAACTGTTTTTT
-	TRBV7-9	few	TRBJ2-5	CASSLRWGAADQETQYF	TGTGCCAGCAGCTTAAGGTGGGGGGCGGCCGACCAAGAGACCCAGTACTTC
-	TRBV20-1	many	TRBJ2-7	CSAREWLSGVGEQYF	TGCAGTGCTAGAGAATGGTTATCGGGGGTTGGCGAGCAGTACTTC
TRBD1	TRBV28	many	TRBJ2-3	CASTDRGQTDTQYF	TGTGCCAGCACGGACAGGGGGCAAACAGATACGCAGTATTTT
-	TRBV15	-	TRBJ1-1	CATSRDLPGYTEAFF	TGTGCCACCAGCAGAGATCTTCCAGGGTACACTGAAGCTTTCTTT
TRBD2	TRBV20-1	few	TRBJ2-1	CSATSGVTSYNEQFF	TGCAGTGCTACTAGCGGGGTTACGTCCTACAATGAGCAGTTCTTC
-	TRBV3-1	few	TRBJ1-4	CASRQTGNNEKLFF	TGTGCCAGCAGACAAACAGGGAATAATGAAAAACTGTTTTTT
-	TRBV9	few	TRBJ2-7	CASSVFAGNYEQYF	TGTGCCAGCAGCGTATTTGCGGGAAACTACGAGCAGTACTTC
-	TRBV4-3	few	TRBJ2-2	CASSQEFRPGRLFF	TGCGCCAGCAGCCAAGAGTTTAGGCCAGGACGGCTGTTTTTT
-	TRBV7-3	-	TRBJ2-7	CASSSGKGNEQYF	TGTGCCAGCAGCTCGGGGAAGGGCAACGAGCAGTACTTC
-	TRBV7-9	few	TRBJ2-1	CASSLGVRGSYNEQFF	TGTGCCAGCAGCTTAGGCGTCAGGGGCTCCTACAATGAGCAGTTCTTC
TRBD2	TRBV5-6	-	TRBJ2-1	CASSHGGLNPYNEQFF	TGTGCCAGCAGTCACGGGGGGTTGAACCCCTACAATGAGCAGTTCTTC
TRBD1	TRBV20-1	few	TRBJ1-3	CSARPFGQGGNTIYF	TGCAGTGCTAGACCTTTCGGACAGGGAGGAAACACCATATATTTT
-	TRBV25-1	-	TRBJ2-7	CASSEVGVEQYF	TGTGCCAGCAGTGAAGTGGGAGTGGAGCAGTACTTC
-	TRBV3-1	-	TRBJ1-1	CASSQAGQRTEAFF	TGTGCCAGCAGCCAAGCCGGCCAGAGGACTGAAGCTTTCTTT
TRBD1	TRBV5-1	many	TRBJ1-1	CASSPGQGNTEAFF	TGTGCCAGCAGTCCGGGACAGGGGAACACTGAAGCTTTCTTT
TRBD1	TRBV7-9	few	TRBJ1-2	CASSSETGDYGYTF	TGTGCCAGCAGCTCGGAGACAGGGGATTATGGCTACACCTTC
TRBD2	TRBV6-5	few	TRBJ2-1	CASSYLFSGSSYNEQFF	TGTGCCAGCAGTTACCTTTTTAGCGGGAGTTCCTACAATGAGCAGTTCTTC
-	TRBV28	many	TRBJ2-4	CASSYSRDRVIQYF	TGTGCCAGCAGTTATAGTCGAGACAGAGTCATTCAGTACTTC
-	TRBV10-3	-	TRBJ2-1	CAIRGASVEQFF	TGTGCCATCAGGGGGGCTAGCGTTGAGCAGTTCTTC
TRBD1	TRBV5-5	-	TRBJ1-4	CASSFFGTAGEKLFF	TGTGCCAGCAGCTTTTTCGGGACAGCGGGAGAAAAACTGTTTTTT
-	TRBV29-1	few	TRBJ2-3	CSVEDLGGAADTQYF	TGCAGCGTTGAAGATCTGGGGGGGGCCGCAGATACGCAGTATTTT
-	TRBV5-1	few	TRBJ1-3	CASSWAGDSGNTIYF	TGCGCCAGCAGCTGGGCAGGAGACTCTGGAAACACCATATATTTT
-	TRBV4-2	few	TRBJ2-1	CASSRQPGSYNEQFF	TGTGCCAGCAGCCGACAGCCCGGCTCCTACAATGAGCAGTTCTTC
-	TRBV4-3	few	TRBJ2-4	CASSQEAVPAKNIQYF	TGCGCCAGCAGCCAAGAGGCGGTCCCCGCCAAAAACATTCAGTACTTC
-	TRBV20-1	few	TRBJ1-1	CSARRGTLNTEAFF	TGCAGTGCTAGGAGGGGGACACTAAACACTGAAGCTTTCTTT
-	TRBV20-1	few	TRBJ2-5	CSARDLLGTGMETQYF	TGCAGTGCTAGAGATCTCTTAGGGACGGGGATGGAGACCCAGTACTTC
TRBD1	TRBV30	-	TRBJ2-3	CAWSRGTGGTDTQYF	TGTGCCTGGAGCCGCGGGACAGGTGGCACAGATACGCAGTATTTT
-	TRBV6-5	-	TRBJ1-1	CASSWEMVGAGAFF	TGTGCCAGCAGTTGGGAGATGGTTGGGGCGGGAGCTTTCTTT
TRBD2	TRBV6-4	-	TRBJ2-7	CARLGRGFNEQYF	TGTGCCCGTCTGGGGCGGGGGTTTAACGAGCAGTACTTC